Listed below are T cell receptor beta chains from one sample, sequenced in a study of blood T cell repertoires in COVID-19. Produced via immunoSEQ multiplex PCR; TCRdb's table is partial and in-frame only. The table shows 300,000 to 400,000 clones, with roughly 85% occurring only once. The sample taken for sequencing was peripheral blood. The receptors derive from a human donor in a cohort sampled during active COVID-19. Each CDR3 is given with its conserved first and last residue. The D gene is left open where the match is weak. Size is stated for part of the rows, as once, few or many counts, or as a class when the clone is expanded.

cdr3_aa: CASSQWDRGPATQYF
cdr3_nt: TGTGCCAGCAGCCAATGGGACAGGGGGCCCGCTACGCAGTATTTT
clone_size: -
d_call: TRBD1
j_call: TRBJ2-3
v_call: TRBV3-1/TRBV3-2
cdr3_length: 15

cdr3_aa: CASSIDWTENYGYTF
cdr3_nt: TGTGCCAGTAGTATAGATTGGACAGAAAACTATGGCTACACCTTC
clone_size: once
d_call: -
j_call: TRBJ1-2
v_call: TRBV19
cdr3_length: 15

cdr3_aa: CASSYATGSNQPQHF
cdr3_nt: TGTGCCAGCAGTTACGCGACAGGTAGCAATCAGCCCCAGCATTTT
clone_size: -
d_call: -
j_call: TRBJ1-5
v_call: TRBV6-5
cdr3_length: 15

cdr3_aa: CASSGQGSYEQYF
cdr3_nt: TGTGCCAGCAGTGGACAGGGATCCTACGAGCAGTACTTC
clone_size: -
d_call: TRBD1
j_call: TRBJ2-7
v_call: TRBV7-9
cdr3_length: 13

cdr3_aa: CASSFTGGYEQYF
cdr3_nt: TGTGCCAGCAGCTTTACAGGGGGATACGAGCAGTACTTC
clone_size: few
d_call: TRBD1
j_call: TRBJ2-7
v_call: TRBV5-6
cdr3_length: 13

cdr3_aa: CAWSVVQMNTEAFF
cdr3_nt: TGTGCCTGGAGTGTAGTACAGATGAACACTGAAGCTTTCTTT
clone_size: -
d_call: -
j_call: TRBJ1-1
v_call: TRBV30
cdr3_length: 14

cdr3_aa: CSVGGTSGENNEQFF
cdr3_nt: TGCAGCGTGGGCGGGACCTCTGGGGAGAACAATGAGCAGTTCTTC
clone_size: -
d_call: -
j_call: TRBJ2-1
v_call: TRBV29-1
cdr3_length: 15

cdr3_aa: CASSQDAVLGTEAFF
cdr3_nt: TGTGCCAGCAGCCAAGATGCGGTCTTGGGCACTGAAGCTTTCTTT
clone_size: -
d_call: -
j_call: TRBJ1-1
v_call: TRBV3-1/TRBV3-2
cdr3_length: 15

cdr3_aa: CASAPPGNRETQYF
cdr3_nt: TGCGCCAGCGCTCCTCCAGGGAATAGGGAGACCCAGTACTTC
clone_size: -
d_call: -
j_call: TRBJ2-5
v_call: TRBV5-1
cdr3_length: 14

cdr3_aa: CASSDGQGYEQYF
cdr3_nt: TGTGCCAGCAGCGACGGACAGGGTTACGAGCAGTACTTC
clone_size: once
d_call: TRBD1
j_call: TRBJ2-7
v_call: TRBV7-3
cdr3_length: 13

cdr3_aa: CASSPLKVTGVSPYEQYF
cdr3_nt: TGTGCCAGTAGTCCCCTAAAAGTGACAGGAGTTAGTCCCTACGAGCAGTACTTC
clone_size: -
d_call: -
j_call: TRBJ2-7
v_call: TRBV19
cdr3_length: 18

cdr3_aa: CASSFDRYNSPLHF
cdr3_nt: TGTGCCAGCTCATTCGACAGATATAATTCACCCCTCCACTTT
clone_size: -
d_call: -
j_call: TRBJ1-6
v_call: TRBV18
cdr3_length: 14

cdr3_aa: CASTLRGALYNEQFF
cdr3_nt: TGTGCCAGTACACTGCGGGGGGCCCTTTACAATGAGCAGTTCTTC
clone_size: -
d_call: TRBD2
j_call: TRBJ2-1
v_call: TRBV7-8
cdr3_length: 15

cdr3_aa: CASSLAPLAKNIQYF
cdr3_nt: TGCGCCAGCAGCTTGGCTCCACTAGCCAAAAACATTCAGTACTTC
clone_size: -
d_call: -
j_call: TRBJ2-4
v_call: TRBV5-1
cdr3_length: 15

cdr3_aa: CATSDPRTSFHEQFF
cdr3_nt: TGTGCCACCAGTGATCCTCGGACTAGCTTCCATGAGCAGTTCTTC
clone_size: once
d_call: TRBD2
j_call: TRBJ2-1
v_call: TRBV24-1
cdr3_length: 15

cdr3_aa: CASSIGRTENQPQHF
cdr3_nt: TGTGCCAGTAGTATCGGGAGGACGGAGAATCAGCCCCAGCATTTT
clone_size: few
d_call: -
j_call: TRBJ1-5
v_call: TRBV19
cdr3_length: 15

cdr3_aa: CASVREGGYTF
cdr3_nt: TGTGCCAGCGTTAGAGAGGGCGGCTACACCTTC
clone_size: -
d_call: -
j_call: TRBJ1-2
v_call: TRBV7-6
cdr3_length: 11

cdr3_aa: CASSLDKLTEAFF
cdr3_nt: TGCGCCAGCAGTCTGGACAAATTAACTGAAGCTTTCTTT
clone_size: -
d_call: -
j_call: TRBJ1-1
v_call: TRBV10-2
cdr3_length: 13

cdr3_aa: CSVEVQGADTEAFF
cdr3_nt: TGCAGCGTTGAAGTACAGGGTGCGGACACTGAAGCTTTCTTT
clone_size: -
d_call: -
j_call: TRBJ1-1
v_call: TRBV29-1
cdr3_length: 14

cdr3_aa: CASSVEDRVWKNSPLHF
cdr3_nt: TGTGCCAGCAGCGTAGAGGACAGGGTGTGGAAAAATTCACCCCTCCACTTT
clone_size: once
d_call: TRBD1
j_call: TRBJ1-6
v_call: TRBV9
cdr3_length: 17

cdr3_aa: CASSIIGEITEAFF
cdr3_nt: TGTGCCAGTAGTATTATAGGGGAAATCACTGAAGCTTTCTTT
clone_size: -
d_call: -
j_call: TRBJ1-1
v_call: TRBV19
cdr3_length: 14

cdr3_aa: CASSLGASSGPHEQYF
cdr3_nt: TGCGCCAGCAGCTTGGGGGCGTCATCAGGGCCCCACGAGCAGTACTTC
clone_size: -
d_call: -
j_call: TRBJ2-7
v_call: TRBV5-1
cdr3_length: 16

cdr3_aa: CASSLVAGATEAFF
cdr3_nt: TGTGCCAGCAGCTTGGTAGCGGGGGCGACTGAAGCTTTCTTT
clone_size: -
d_call: -
j_call: TRBJ1-1
v_call: TRBV5-6
cdr3_length: 14

cdr3_aa: CASSRTHNQPQHF
cdr3_nt: TGTGCCAGCAGTAGGACTCATAATCAGCCCCAGCATTTT
clone_size: -
d_call: -
j_call: TRBJ1-5
v_call: TRBV6-5
cdr3_length: 13

cdr3_aa: CASKTLSTGANVLTF
cdr3_nt: TGTGCCAGCAAGACTCTCAGTACTGGGGCCAACGTCCTGACTTTC
clone_size: -
d_call: -
j_call: TRBJ2-6
v_call: TRBV2
cdr3_length: 15

cdr3_aa: CASSSEFSEQYF
cdr3_nt: TGCGCCAGCAGCTCGGAGTTCAGCGAGCAGTACTTC
clone_size: once
d_call: -
j_call: TRBJ2-7
v_call: TRBV5-1
cdr3_length: 12

cdr3_aa: CAWSVVHRKPYEQYF
cdr3_nt: TGTGCCTGGAGTGTAGTCCACAGGAAGCCCTACGAGCAGTACTTC
clone_size: -
d_call: -
j_call: TRBJ2-7
v_call: TRBV30
cdr3_length: 15

cdr3_aa: CASRRPPGTGYQETQYF
cdr3_nt: TGTGCCAGCAGGAGACCTCCCGGGACAGGGTACCAAGAGACCCAGTACTTC
clone_size: -
d_call: TRBD1
j_call: TRBJ2-5
v_call: TRBV28
cdr3_length: 17

cdr3_aa: CASSEGSGAHYGYTF
cdr3_nt: TGTGCCAGCAGTGAAGGTTCAGGGGCCCACTATGGCTACACCTTC
clone_size: -
d_call: -
j_call: TRBJ1-2
v_call: TRBV6-1
cdr3_length: 15

cdr3_aa: CASSLRGLTNTGELFF
cdr3_nt: TGTGCCAGCAGCCTCCGGGGACTCACTAACACCGGGGAGCTGTTTTTT
clone_size: -
d_call: -
j_call: TRBJ2-2
v_call: TRBV3-1/TRBV3-2
cdr3_length: 16

cdr3_aa: CASSLEGINEQYF
cdr3_nt: TGCGCCAGCAGCTTGGAGGGGATCAACGAGCAGTACTTC
clone_size: -
d_call: -
j_call: TRBJ2-7
v_call: TRBV5-1
cdr3_length: 13

cdr3_aa: CASSPDSGTGDTEAFF
cdr3_nt: TGTGCCAGCTCACCAGACAGCGGGACAGGGGATACTGAAGCTTTCTTT
clone_size: -
d_call: TRBD1
j_call: TRBJ1-1
v_call: TRBV18
cdr3_length: 16